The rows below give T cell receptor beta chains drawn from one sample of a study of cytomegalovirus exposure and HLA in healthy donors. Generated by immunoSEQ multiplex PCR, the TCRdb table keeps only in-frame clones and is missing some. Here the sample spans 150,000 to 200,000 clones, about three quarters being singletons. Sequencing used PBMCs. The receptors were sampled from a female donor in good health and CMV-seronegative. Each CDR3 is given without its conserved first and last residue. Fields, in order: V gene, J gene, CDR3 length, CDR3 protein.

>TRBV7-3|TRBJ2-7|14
ASSQLGGTGGYEQY
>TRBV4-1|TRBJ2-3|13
ASRGYGGGFNTQY
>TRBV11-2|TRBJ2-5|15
ASSLVEWGRYQETQY
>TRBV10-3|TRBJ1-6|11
AIRRQDGSPLH
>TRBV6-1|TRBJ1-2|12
ASSRDSANYGYT
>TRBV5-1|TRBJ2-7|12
ASSSGQWAYEQY
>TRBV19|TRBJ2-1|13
ASRALAGGPNEQF
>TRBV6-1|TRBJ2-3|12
ASPGVESPDTQY
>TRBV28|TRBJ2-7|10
ASSLGAREQY
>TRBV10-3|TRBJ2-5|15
AISESGGLADQETQY
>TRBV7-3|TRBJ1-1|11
ASSLARNTEAF